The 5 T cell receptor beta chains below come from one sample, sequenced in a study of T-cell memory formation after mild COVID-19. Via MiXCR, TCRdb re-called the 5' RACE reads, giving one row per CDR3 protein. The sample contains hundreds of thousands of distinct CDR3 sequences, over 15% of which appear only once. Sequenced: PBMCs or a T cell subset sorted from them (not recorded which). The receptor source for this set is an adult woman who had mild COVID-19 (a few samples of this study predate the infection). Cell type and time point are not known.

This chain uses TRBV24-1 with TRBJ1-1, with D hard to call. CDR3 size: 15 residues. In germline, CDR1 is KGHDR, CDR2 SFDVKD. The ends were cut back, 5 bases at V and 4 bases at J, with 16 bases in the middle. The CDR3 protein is CATSAGRGQGTEAFF. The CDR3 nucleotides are TGTGCCACCAGTGCCGGTAGAGGGCAAGGCACTGAAGCTTTCTTT.

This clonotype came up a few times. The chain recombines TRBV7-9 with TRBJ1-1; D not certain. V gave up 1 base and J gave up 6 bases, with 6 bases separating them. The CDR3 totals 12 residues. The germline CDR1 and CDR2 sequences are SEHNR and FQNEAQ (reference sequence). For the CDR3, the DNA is TGTGCCAGCAGCTTAGAAGTCCCTGAAGCTTTCTTT. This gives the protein CASSLEVPEAFF.

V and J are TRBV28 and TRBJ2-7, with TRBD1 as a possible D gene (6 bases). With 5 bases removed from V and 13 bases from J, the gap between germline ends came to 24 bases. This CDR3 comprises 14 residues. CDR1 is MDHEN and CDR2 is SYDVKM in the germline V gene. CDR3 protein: CASSPLSRDQGSYF. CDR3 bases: TGTGCCAGCAGTCCACTATCACGGGACCAGGGGTCTTACTTC.

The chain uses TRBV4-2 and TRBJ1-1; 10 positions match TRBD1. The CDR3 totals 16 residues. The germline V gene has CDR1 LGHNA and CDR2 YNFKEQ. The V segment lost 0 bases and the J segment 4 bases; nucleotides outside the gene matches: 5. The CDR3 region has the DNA TGTGCCAGCAGCCAAGATGGACAGGGGGTTGTCACTGAAGCTTTCTTT. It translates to CASSQDGQGVVTEAFF.

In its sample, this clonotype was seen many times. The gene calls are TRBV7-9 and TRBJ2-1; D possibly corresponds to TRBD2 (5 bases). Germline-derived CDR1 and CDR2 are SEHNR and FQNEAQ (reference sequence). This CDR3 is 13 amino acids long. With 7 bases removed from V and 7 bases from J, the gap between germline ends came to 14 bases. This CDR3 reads CASNRLGVNEQFF. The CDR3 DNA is TGTGCCAGCAATCGACTGGGAGTGAATGAGCAGTTCTTC.